Below, 5 T cell receptor beta chains from the same sample are listed, as sequenced in a study of molecular identifiers for immune sequencing clone quantification. TCRdb fed the PCR reads into MiXCR, producing one record per CDR3 protein. Of about 53,000 distinct CDR3 sequences in the sample, just over 35% were seen once. Sequencing input: naive CD8+ T cells from blood, with Jurkat cell RNA spiked in. Subset in this sample: FACS-sorted CD8+CD4-CCR7+CD45RA+ naive T cells. The receptors stem from a human donor in good health. Some libraries in this study had Jurkat cell RNA spiked in.

This clonotype has just one count. The junction departs from the called germline gene at one end, perhaps through a read error. The chain carries TRBV5-3 and TRBJ2-2, with TRBD2 matching 7 bases. TRBV5-3 is reported as an ORF; its role is uncertain. The CDR3 is made up of 15 amino acids. The CDR3 sequence is CASSPGLTFTGELLF. CDR3 DNA sequence: TGTGCCAGCAGCCCGGGACTAACCTTCACCGGAGAGCTGTTATTT.

Turning to this clonotype: This likely comes from a read error, as the CDR3 has no conserved phenylalanine or tryptophan at its end. The chain is built from TRBV28 and TRBJ2-3; maybe TRBD2 (7 bases). The V end lost 5 bases, the J end lost 2 bases, and 17 bases lay between the germline ends. The germline gives CDR1 MDHEN, CDR2 SYDVKM. CDR3 length equals 16 residues. The CDR3 DNA reads TGTGCCAGCAGTCTCGAGTGGGGGGGCTCCACAGATACGCAGTATTGT. This gives the protein CASSLEWGGSTDTQYC.

Worth noting for this clonotype: A clone one base away is much larger, so this may be a read error. V is TRBV28 and J is TRBJ2-7; D uncertain. Per the germline V gene, CDR1 is MDHEN and CDR2 is SYDVKM. The CDR3 spans 11 residues. In DNA, the CDR3 is TGTGCCAGCCGGACCCCCTACGGGCAGTACTTC. As protein: CASRTPYGQYF.

This clonotype was recorded a few times. The V call is TRBV11-3, the J call TRBJ2-3, with 9 bases that match TRBD2. Looked up from germline, CDR1 is SGHNT and CDR2 is YENEEA. CDR3 length equals 17 residues. The V gene end was trimmed by 1 base and the J gene end by 6 bases; junction bases not matched to a gene: 11. As DNA, the CDR3 is TGTGCCAGCAGCTTAGTCCTCCCTAGCGGGAAGTTGGATACGCAGTATTTT. This gives the protein CASSLVLPSGKLDTQYF.

The rearrangement uses TRBV11-2 and TRBJ2-5; the match to TRBD2 covers 7 bases. Looked up from germline, CDR1 is SGHAT and CDR2 is FQNNGV. V was clipped by 1 base and J by 5 bases; unmatched bases: 7. The CDR3 is 15 residues long. The CDR3 is CASSLGGGVVETQYF. CDR3 sequence (DNA): TGTGCCAGCAGCTTAGGCGGGGGAGTGGTGGAGACCCAGTACTTC.